This T cell receptor (beta chain) was captured by sequencing in a study of CD8+CD57+ T cells in acquired aplastic anemia. For the study at large: DNA per sorted CD4+ or CD8+ sample ranged about 0.19 to 30 ug, averaging approximately 3.3 ug. Study-level results: Patients and controls turned out to have 25 to 35 CD8+ CDR3 sequences in common. Patients and controls were not found to differ significantly in CD8+ Simpson's diversity.

Profiling of TCR beta VDJ combinations and CDR3 sequences used genomic DNA as template. TCRdb recomputed calls from the reads with MiXCR, one row per CDR3 protein. The table lists approximately 270,000 distinct CDR3 sequences, 45% to 65% of them singletons. In regard to this clonotype: The antigen is unknown. At one of its ends the junction is not consistent with the germline gene, which may arise from a read error.

The CDR3 has 13 amino acids. CDR1 is SQVTM, CDR2 ANQGSEA, per germline. Specimen: sorted CD4+, CD8+, or CD8+CD57+ T cells (not recorded which) from PBMCs. The clonotype comes from a human donor with severe aplastic anemia or a healthy control (not recorded which). The chain uses TRBV29-1 and TRBJ2-7, with 10 bases matching TRBD1. CDR3 in amino acids: CGVKGQGYDEQYF. CDR3 nucleotide sequence: TGCGGCGTCAAGGGACAGGGGTACGACGAGCAGTACTTC.